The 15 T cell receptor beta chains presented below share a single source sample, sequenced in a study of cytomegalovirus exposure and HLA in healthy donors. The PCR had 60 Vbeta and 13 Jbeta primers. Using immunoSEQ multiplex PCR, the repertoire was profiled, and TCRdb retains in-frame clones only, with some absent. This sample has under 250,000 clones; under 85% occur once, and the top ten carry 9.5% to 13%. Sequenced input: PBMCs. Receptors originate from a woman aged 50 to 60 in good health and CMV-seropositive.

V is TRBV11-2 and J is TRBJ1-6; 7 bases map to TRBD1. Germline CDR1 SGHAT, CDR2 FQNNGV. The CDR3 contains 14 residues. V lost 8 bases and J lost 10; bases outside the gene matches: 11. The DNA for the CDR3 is TGTGCCAGCCAGTACAGGACAGGAGGGTCACCCCTCCACTTT. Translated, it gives CASQYRTGGSPLHF.

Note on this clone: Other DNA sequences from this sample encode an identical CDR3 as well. The CDR3: CASSVGLAGNTGELFF. The CDR3 region has the DNA TGTGCCAGCAGCGTAGGCCTAGCGGGGAACACCGGGGAGCTGTTTTTT. This chain uses TRBV9 with TRBJ2-2; 8 positions agree with TRBD2. The CDR3 consists of 16 residues. Germline assignment: CDR1 SGDLS and CDR2 YYNGEE. With 0 bases clipped from V and 1 base from J, the junction kept 2 bases outside the gene matches.

The CDR3 spells CASSSKGSGGAREQFF. CDR3 sequence (DNA): TGTGCCAGCAGTTCGAAGGGTAGCGGGGGGGCTCGTGAGCAGTTCTTC. This sequence joins TRBV6-5 and TRBJ2-1, with 11 nucleotides matching TRBD2. J gave up 9 bases and V 4 bases, and 11 bases lay outside the gene matches. The CDR3 has 16 residues. Germline V gene lookup returns CDR1 MNHEY and CDR2 SVGAGI.

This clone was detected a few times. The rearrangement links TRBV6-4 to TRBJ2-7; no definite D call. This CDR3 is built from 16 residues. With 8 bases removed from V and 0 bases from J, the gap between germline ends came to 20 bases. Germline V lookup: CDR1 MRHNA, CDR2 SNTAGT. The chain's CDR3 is CASAYHTPRSSYEQYF. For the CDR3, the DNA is TGTGCCAGCGCCTATCATACCCCGAGGAGCTCCTACGAGCAGTACTTC.

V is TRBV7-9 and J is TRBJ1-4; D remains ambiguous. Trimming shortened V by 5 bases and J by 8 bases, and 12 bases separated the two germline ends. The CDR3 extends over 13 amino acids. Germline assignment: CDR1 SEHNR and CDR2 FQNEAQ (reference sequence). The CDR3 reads CASSKPGGEKLFF. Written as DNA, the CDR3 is TGTGCCAGCAGCAAACCGGGAGGAGAAAAACTGTTTTTT.

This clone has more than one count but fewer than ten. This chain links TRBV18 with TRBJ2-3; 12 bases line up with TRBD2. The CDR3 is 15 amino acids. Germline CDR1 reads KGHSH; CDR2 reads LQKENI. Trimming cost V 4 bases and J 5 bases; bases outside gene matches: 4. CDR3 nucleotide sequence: TGTGCCAGCTCACGTGGACTAGCGGGGCTAGATACGCAGTATTTT. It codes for CASSRGLAGLDTQYF.

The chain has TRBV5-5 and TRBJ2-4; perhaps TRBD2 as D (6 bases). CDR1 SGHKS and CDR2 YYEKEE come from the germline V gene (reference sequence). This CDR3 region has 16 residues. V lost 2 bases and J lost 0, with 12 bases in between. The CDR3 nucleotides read TGTGCCAGCAGCTTCCGGGCGGGGCTAGCCAAAAACATTCAGTACTTC. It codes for CASSFRAGLAKNIQYF.

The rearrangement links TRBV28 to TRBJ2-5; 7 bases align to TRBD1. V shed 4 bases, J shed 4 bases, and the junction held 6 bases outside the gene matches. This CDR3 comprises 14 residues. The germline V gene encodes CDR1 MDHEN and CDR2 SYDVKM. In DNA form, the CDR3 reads TGTGCCAGCAGTTCACGACAGGGTCGAGAGACCCAGTACTTC. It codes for CASSSRQGRETQYF.

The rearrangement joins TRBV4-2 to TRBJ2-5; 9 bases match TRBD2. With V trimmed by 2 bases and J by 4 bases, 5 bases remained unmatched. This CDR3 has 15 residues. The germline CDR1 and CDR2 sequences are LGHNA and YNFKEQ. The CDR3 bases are TGTGCCAGCAGCCAAATGGCGGGGGGGCCAGAGACCCAGTACTTC. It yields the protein CASSQMAGGPETQYF.

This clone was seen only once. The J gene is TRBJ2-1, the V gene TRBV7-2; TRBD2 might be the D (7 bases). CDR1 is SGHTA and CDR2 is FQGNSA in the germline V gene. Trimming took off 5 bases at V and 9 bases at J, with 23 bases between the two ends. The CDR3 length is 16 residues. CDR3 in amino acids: CASSPLRAGARGEQFF. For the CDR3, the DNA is TGTGCCAGCAGCCCTTTAAGGGCGGGGGCTCGGGGTGAGCAGTTCTTC.

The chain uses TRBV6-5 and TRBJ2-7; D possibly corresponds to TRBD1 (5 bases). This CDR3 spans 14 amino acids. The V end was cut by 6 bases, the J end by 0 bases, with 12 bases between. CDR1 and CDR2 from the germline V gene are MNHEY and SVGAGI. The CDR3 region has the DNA TGTGCCAGCAGCCCCGACAGAAGCTCCTACGAGCAGTACTTC. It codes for CASSPDRSSYEQYF.

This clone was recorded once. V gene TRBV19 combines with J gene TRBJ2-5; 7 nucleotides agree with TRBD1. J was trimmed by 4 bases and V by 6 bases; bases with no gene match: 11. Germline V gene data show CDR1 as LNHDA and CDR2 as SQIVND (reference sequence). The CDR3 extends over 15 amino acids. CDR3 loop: CASRNRGEVGETQYF. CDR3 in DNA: TGTGCCAGTAGAAACAGGGGTGAAGTGGGAGAGACCCAGTACTTC.

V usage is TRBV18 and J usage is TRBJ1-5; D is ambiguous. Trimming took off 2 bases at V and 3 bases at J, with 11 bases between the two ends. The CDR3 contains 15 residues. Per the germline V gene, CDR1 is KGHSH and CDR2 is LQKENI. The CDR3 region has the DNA TGTGCCAGCTCACCAGTGCAGGTCTACAATCAGCCCCAGCATTTT. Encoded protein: CASSPVQVYNQPQHF.

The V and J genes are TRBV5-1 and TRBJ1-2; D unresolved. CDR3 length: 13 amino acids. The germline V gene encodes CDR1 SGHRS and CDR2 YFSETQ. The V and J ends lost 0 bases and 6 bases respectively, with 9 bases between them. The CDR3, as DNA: TGCGCCAGCAGCTTGGCCGGGGTGGATGGCTACACCTTC. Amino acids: CASSLAGVDGYTF.

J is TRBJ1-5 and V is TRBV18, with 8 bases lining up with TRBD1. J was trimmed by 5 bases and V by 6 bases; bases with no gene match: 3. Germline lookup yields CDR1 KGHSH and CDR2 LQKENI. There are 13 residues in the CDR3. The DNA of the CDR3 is TGTGCCAGCTCGTCGGACAGGGATCAGCCCCAGCATTTT. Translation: CASSSDRDQPQHF.